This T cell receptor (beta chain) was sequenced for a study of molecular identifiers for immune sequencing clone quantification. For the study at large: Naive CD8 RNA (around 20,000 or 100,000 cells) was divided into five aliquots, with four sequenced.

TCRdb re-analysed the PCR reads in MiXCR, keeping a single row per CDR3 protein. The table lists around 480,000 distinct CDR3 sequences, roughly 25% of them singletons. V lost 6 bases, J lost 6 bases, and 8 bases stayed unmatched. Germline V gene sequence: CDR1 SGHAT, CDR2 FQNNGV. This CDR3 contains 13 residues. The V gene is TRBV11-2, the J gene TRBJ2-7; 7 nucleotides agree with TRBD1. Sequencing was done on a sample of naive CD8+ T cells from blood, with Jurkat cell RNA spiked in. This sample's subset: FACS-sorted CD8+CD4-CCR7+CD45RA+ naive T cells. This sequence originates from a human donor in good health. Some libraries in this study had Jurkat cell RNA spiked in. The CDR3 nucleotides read TGTGCCAGCAGACATACAGGGGAGCCCGAGCAGTACTTC. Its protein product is CASRHTGEPEQYF.